The rows below give T cell receptor beta chains drawn from one sample of a study of cytomegalovirus exposure and HLA in healthy donors. Profiled with immunoSEQ multiplex PCR; TCRdb holds only in-frame clones, not every one. The sample records about 130,000 clones, 60% to 75% being singletons. The sequencing input was PBMCs. The receptors shown here come from a woman aged 45-65 years in good health and CMV-seropositive. Both conserved end residues are part of each CDR3. D genes are given only for firm matches. Expanded clones get a size class; other rows say once, few or many, or leave the size out.

TGTGCCAGTAGATCTTATGGGGGGGCGGGCTCTGGGGCCAACGTCCTGACTTTC	CASRSYGGAGSGANVLTF	TRBV19	TRBJ2-6	-	few
TGTGCCAGCAGCTTCGGGGGGGAAAGAGAGCAGTTCTTC	CASSFGGEREQFF	TRBV5-6	TRBJ2-1	TRBD2	once
TGTGCCAGCAGCTCAAGGACAGGGGGTATGTTCTCTGGGGCCAACGTCCTGACTTTC	CASSSRTGGMFSGANVLTF	TRBV7-9	TRBJ2-6	TRBD1	few
TGTGCCATCAGTCCCCAGCAAGGGGGCATTGGAAAACTGTTTTTT	CAISPQQGGIGKLFF	TRBV10-3	TRBJ1-4	TRBD1	once
TGCGCCAGCAGCATGCCGGGACAGAGAAATTCACCCCTCCACTTT	CASSMPGQRNSPLHF	TRBV5-1	TRBJ1-6	TRBD1	few
TGTGCCAGCAGCGTAATAGAGGGGGGGCCCGGGGAGCAGTTCTTC	CASSVIEGGPGEQFF	TRBV9	TRBJ2-1	-	-
TGCGCCAGCAGCTCGTCGGCAGGGGAGATAGGCTACACCTTC	CASSSSAGEIGYTF	TRBV5-1	TRBJ1-2	-	-
TGTGCCAGCAGTGTCGAGGATTACCCTGGGGATACGCAGTATTTT	CASSVEDYPGDTQYF	TRBV2	TRBJ2-3	-	-
TGTGCCAGTAGTATGGACAGGGGGCGAGGGTTTGGTGGCTACACCTTC	CASSMDRGRGFGGYTF	TRBV19	TRBJ1-2	TRBD1	-
TGTGCCACCCTCAGGGTTCCGGGGGACACCGGGGAGCTGTTTTTT	CATLRVPGDTGELFF	TRBV28	TRBJ2-2	-	-
TGTGCCAGCAGCTTAGTTACGGTGAGCACTGAGCAGTTCTTC	CASSLVTVSTEQFF	TRBV7-2	TRBJ2-1	-	once
TGTGCCAGTAGTATAGGTCGCCAACACGCTAATGAAAAACTGTTTTTT	CASSIGRQHANEKLFF	TRBV19	TRBJ1-4	-	once
TGTGCCGCCGCAGGGAATAATTCACCCCTCCACTTT	CAAAGNNSPLHF	TRBV27	TRBJ1-6	-	-
TGTGCCAGCACCATGGCGGGGAGGGACACTGAAGCTTTCTTT	CASTMAGRDTEAFF	TRBV6-5	TRBJ1-1	-	-
TGTGCCAGCAGCCCGCAAGTGAGCGGGCAAGAGACCCAGTACTTC	CASSPQVSGQETQYF	TRBV7-2	TRBJ2-5	-	-
TGTGCCAGCTCACCTAGGGACAGCTCCTACGAGCAGTACTTC	CASSPRDSSYEQYF	TRBV18	TRBJ2-7	TRBD1	-
TGCGCCAGCAGTACTGGCGGGGGGGGAAATGAGCAGTTCTTC	CASSTGGGGNEQFF	TRBV5-1	TRBJ2-1	TRBD2	-
TGTGCCAGCAGCCAAGATCTCGAGCAGTACTTC	CASSQDLEQYF	TRBV14	TRBJ2-7	-	few
TGTGCCAGCTCACCACCAGAGACAGGGGTTGAAGATACGCAGTATTTT	CASSPPETGVEDTQYF	TRBV18	TRBJ2-3	TRBD1	-
TGTGCCAGCGCAGTGAGGCCGACAGATACGCAGTATTTT	CASAVRPTDTQYF	TRBV27	TRBJ2-3	-	-
TGCGCCAGCAGCCAAGAATATGTGAGGGGGTCGTGGACTAATGAAAAACTGTTTTTT	CASSQEYVRGSWTNEKLFF	TRBV4-3	TRBJ1-4	-	-
TGTGCCAGCAGCCAGCCGGGACTAGTTACGGGCAATGAGCAGTTCTTC	CASSQPGLVTGNEQFF	TRBV7-2	TRBJ2-1	TRBD2	few
TGTGCCAGCAGCATCGGGAGTCCAAGCAATCAGCCCCAGCATTTT	CASSIGSPSNQPQHF	TRBV2	TRBJ1-5	-	few
TGCGCCAGCAGCCCGACCCCCAGGGGGACGTTCTCCTACAATGAGCAGTTCTTC	CASSPTPRGTFSYNEQFF	TRBV5-1	TRBJ2-1	TRBD1	-
TGTGCCAGTAGTTTTGGACAGGGTTATTCGCCCCAGCATTTT	CASSFGQGYSPQHF	TRBV19	TRBJ1-5	TRBD1	-
TGTGCCAGCAGCTTAGAACTAGCAAAGGGGTATGAGCAGTTCTTC	CASSLELAKGYEQFF	TRBV7-8	TRBJ2-1	-	few
TGTGCCAGCAGCTTAGGGGGGAGGGGTCAGCCCCAGCATTTT	CASSLGGRGQPQHF	TRBV11-2	TRBJ1-5	-	once
TGCGCCAGCAGCCCCCTGGACAGTGGGTCGGGGTACTACAATGAGCAGTTCTTC	CASSPLDSGSGYYNEQFF	TRBV5-1	TRBJ2-1	-	few
TGCGCCAGCAGCCAAGGCACGGGGGGGAGTTCAGATACGCAGTATTTT	CASSQGTGGSSDTQYF	TRBV4-3	TRBJ2-3	TRBD2	-
TGTGCCAGCAGCTTAGAACAGGGGTCCCCCTACGAGCAGTACTTC	CASSLEQGSPYEQYF	TRBV7-2	TRBJ2-7	TRBD1	-
TGTGCCAGCAGACTCGACAGGGGGTTCGACAATGAGCAGTTCTTC	CASRLDRGFDNEQFF	TRBV6-5	TRBJ2-1	TRBD1	-